Following are 8 T cell receptor beta chains from one sample sequenced in a study of blood T cell repertoires in COVID-19. Method: immunoSEQ multiplex PCR; TCRdb's copy keeps in-frame clones and lacks some. The sample has over 25,000 clones, 90% seen once. Sequencing was done on a sample of peripheral blood. These receptors originate from a woman in her sixties with active COVID-19.

This rearrangement joins TRBV19 to TRBJ2-7; a possible D gene is TRBD1 (6 bases). The CDR3 runs 12 residues. Germline CDR1 and CDR2: LNHDA and SQIVND (reference sequence). Deletions cut 8 bases from V and 1 base from J, with 9 bases between. The CDR3 reads CASSRGSYEQYF. CDR3 bases: TGTGCCAGTTCCAGGGGTTCCTACGAGCAGTACTTC. The variable domain in full, completed from reference TRBV19 and TRBJ2-7, reads DGGITQSPKYLFRKEGQNVTLSCEQNLNHDAMYWYRQDPGQGLRLIYYSQIVNDFQKGDIAEGYSVSREKKESFPLTVTSAQKNPTAFYLCASSRGSYEQYFGPGTRLTVT.

V usage is TRBV9 and J usage is TRBJ2-7; D ambiguous. V was clipped by 3 bases and J by 5 bases, with 15 bases between them. The CDR3 length is 14 residues. Germline V CDR1 and CDR2: SGDLS, YYNGEE. The CDR3 coding sequence is TGTGCCAGCAGCGCTCGGTTTGAGACAAACGAGCAGTACTTC. This encodes CASSARFETNEQYF.

The J gene is TRBJ2-5, the V gene TRBV7-9, with TRBD2 matching 9 bases. Germline loops: CDR1 SEHNR, CDR2 FQNEAQ (reference sequence). The CDR3 spans 15 residues. V lost 5 bases to trimming and J lost 5 bases; unmatched junction nucleotides: 9. The chain's CDR3 is CASSPAGTSLETQYF. The DNA of the CDR3 is TGTGCCAGCAGCCCAGCCGGGACTAGCTTGGAGACCCAGTACTTC.

The chain uses TRBV5-8 and TRBJ2-5; weak D call: TRBD2 (6 bases). This CDR3 is 13 amino acids long. CDR1 is SGHTS, CDR2 YDEGEE, per germline. Trimming removed 0 bases from V and 5 bases from J, with 8 bases in between. For the CDR3, the DNA is TGTGCCAGCAGCTTGGCAGGGAGGGAGACCCAGTACTTC. This gives the protein CASSLAGRETQYF.

This clone has just one count. The genes are TRBV7-2 and TRBJ2-2, with TRBD2 identical over 14 bases. Germline V gene data show CDR1 as SGHTA and CDR2 as FQGNSA. Trimming removed 2 bases from V and 3 bases from J; junction bases left unmatched: 5. The CDR3 spans 18 residues. The CDR3 loop is CASSLYGTSGRHTGELFF. The CDR3, as DNA: TGTGCCAGCAGCTTATACGGGACTAGCGGGAGACACACCGGGGAGCTGTTTTTT.

This chain uses TRBV2 with TRBJ2-1; 7 nucleotides line up with TRBD1. The V gene's germline CDR1 is SNHLY and CDR2 FYNNEI. The junction had 13 bases not matched to a gene; V was cut back by 8 bases and J by 6 bases. CDR3 length: 15 amino acids. The CDR3 here is CASPRVDREGNEQFF. CDR3 nucleotides: TGTGCCAGCCCGAGGGTAGACAGGGAAGGCAATGAGCAGTTCTTC.

This chain uses TRBV6-6 with TRBJ2-7, with D possibly TRBD2 on 5 matching bases. Germline CDR1 and CDR2: MNHNY and SVGAGI (reference sequence). Trimming removed 0 bases from V and 0 bases from J, with 12 bases in between. The CDR3 runs to 16 residues. Here the CDR3 DNA reads TGTGCCAGCAGTTACTCGCTATCCGAGGGCTCCTACGAGCAGTACTTC. Translation: CASSYSLSEGSYEQYF.

The chain employs TRBV18 and TRBJ2-7; 12 nucleotides align to TRBD2. This CDR3 spans 15 amino acids. With V trimmed by 2 bases and J by 4 bases, 3 bases remained unmatched. CDR1 and CDR2 (germline): KGHSH, LQKENI. The CDR3 bases are TGTGCCAGCTCACCAGGGACTAGCGGGTCTTACGAGCAGTACTTC. Translating gives CASSPGTSGSYEQYF.